The T cell receptor (beta chain) under discussion was sequenced for a study of breast tumors, draining lymph nodes, adjacent tissues. In the case of this clonotype: Its target is not known.

Breast cancer patients provided tissue from their axillary draining lymph nodes. CDR3 length equals 15 residues. V dropped 2 bases and J dropped 1 base, with 9 bases sitting between them. The germline V gene encodes CDR1 SGHTA and CDR2 FQGNSA. General study findings and limits: Most tumor T cells seemingly derive from lymph node, then expand in tumor. Tumor TCR diversity was below lymph nodes but above nontumor tissue. Luminal-like breast cancer showed significantly greater tumor-nontumor repertoire similarity than basal-like breast cancer did.

From the multiplex PCR reads, TCRdb called clonotypes with MiXCR, one entry per CDR3 protein. The profile shows around 140,000 distinct CDR3 sequences, 30% to 35% of them singletons. This receptor was taken from a female donor with breast cancer. Some clones in this sample may be carry-over from other donors' samples. Sequenced sample: axillary lymph node tissue. The chain has TRBV7-2 and TRBJ1-3; TRBD1 might be the D (6 bases). CDR3 coding DNA: TGTGCCAGCAGCTTACGACAGGTATCTGGAAACACCATATATTTT. Translating it yields CASSLRQVSGNTIYF.